This entry lists 26 T cell receptor beta chains sequenced from one sample in a study of blood T cell repertoires in COVID-19. The assay was immunoSEQ multiplex PCR, and TCRdb's table has in-frame clones only and misses some. The sample lists 90,000 to 120,000 clones, about two thirds occurring once. The sequenced sample was peripheral blood. The receptors derive from a woman in her thirties or forties with acute or convalescent COVID-19.

The V and J genes are TRBV5-1 and TRBJ1-2, with 7 bases fitting TRBD1. The ends lost 4 bases at V and 8 bases at J; junction bases unmatched: 11. Germline values: CDR1 SGHRS, CDR2 YFSETQ. The CDR3 spans 14 residues. The CDR3 reads CASSTGQAGEGYTF. The CDR3 DNA sequence: TGCGCCAGCAGCACCGGACAGGCCGGGGAGGGCTACACCTTC. Combining the CDR3 with reference TRBV5-1 and TRBJ1-2 gives the whole variable domain KAGVTQTPRYLIKTRGQQVTLSCSPISGHRSVSWYQQTPGQGLQFLFEYFSETQRNKGNFPGRFSGRQFSNSRSEMNVSTLELGDSALYLCASSTGQAGEGYTFGSGTRLTVV.

The genes are TRBV19 and TRBJ2-2; D is perhaps TRBD2 (6 bases). CDR1 and CDR2 (germline): LNHDA, SQIVND (reference sequence). V dropped 8 bases and J dropped 1 base, with 14 bases sitting between them. The CDR3 is 15 amino acids. For the CDR3, the DNA is TGTGCCAGTGGCCTCGGGGGAATGAACACCGGGGAGCTGTTTTTT. Translating gives CASGLGGMNTGELFF.

This sequence joins TRBV28 and TRBJ1-2; D ambiguous. The V end was cut by 5 bases, the J end by 5 bases, with 15 bases between. The CDR3 has 14 residues. Germline V gene data show CDR1 as MDHEN and CDR2 as SYDVKM. CDR3: CASSAGPLRYGYTF. The CDR3 DNA follows: TGTGCCAGCAGTGCGGGCCCTTTGAGGTATGGCTACACCTTC.

This rearrangement joins TRBV7-3 to TRBJ1-6; 8 bases map to TRBD1. This CDR3 is 16 amino acids long. CDR1 is SGHTA and CDR2 is FQGTGA in the germline V gene. The V gene end was trimmed by 2 bases and the J gene end by 7 bases; junction bases not matched to a gene: 7. Here the CDR3 DNA reads TGTGCCAGCAGCTTAGCCCGACAGGGGCACAATTCACCCCTCCACTTT. This sequence encodes CASSLARQGHNSPLHF.

DNA of the CDR3: TGTGCCGGCCGTCGGACAGGGATGGCCGGGGAGCTGTTTTTT. Amino acids: CAGRRTGMAGELFF. The chain recombines TRBV28 with TRBJ2-2; 8 bases are shared with TRBD1. Germline CDR1 reads MDHEN; CDR2 reads SYDVKM. V was pared by 11 bases and J by 6 bases, with 11 bases of the junction left unmatched. The length of the CDR3 is 14 residues.

The chain recombines TRBV6-4 with TRBJ2-2; possible D gene TRBD1, 5 bases. The CDR3 has 14 amino acids. The V end lost 3 bases, the J end lost 4 bases, and 9 bases lay between the germline ends. CDR1 and CDR2 from the germline V gene are MRHNA and SNTAGT. The CDR3 loop is CASSDQGSTGELFF. Written as DNA, the CDR3 is TGTGCCAGCAGTGATCAGGGCAGCACCGGGGAGCTGTTTTTT.

J is TRBJ2-7 and V is TRBV6-5; 8 bases map to TRBD2. Germline V gene sequence: CDR1 MNHEY, CDR2 SVGAGI. CDR3 length: 14 residues. With 8 bases clipped from V and 3 bases from J, the junction kept 9 bases outside the gene matches. In nucleotides, the CDR3 is TGTGCCAGCTGTCTTGCGGGGGGAAGCTACGAGCAGTACTTC. It translates to CASCLAGGSYEQYF.

This clone showed up many times. J is TRBJ1-5 and V is TRBV12-3 or TRBV12-4; D is unclear. The CDR3 totals 13 residues. Trimming removed 1 base from V and 6 bases from J, with 7 bases in between. CDR3 loop: CASSLGGIQPQHF. The CDR3 DNA follows: TGTGCCAGCAGTTTAGGAGGGATTCAGCCCCAGCATTTT.

This clone was seen more than once but under ten times. V usage is TRBV5-5 and J usage is TRBJ2-1; 13 bases are a match to TRBD2. Germline V gene data show CDR1 as SGHKS and CDR2 as YYEKEE (reference sequence). Trimming cost V 2 bases and J 7 bases; bases outside gene matches: 3. The CDR3 extends over 15 amino acids. CDR3 nucleotides: TGTGCCAGCAGCTTCGGGGGACTAGCGGGGAATGAGCAGTTCTTC. This encodes CASSFGGLAGNEQFF.

V is TRBV3-1 (or the pseudogene TRBV3-2) and J is TRBJ1-1; D unresolved. This CDR3 spans 14 amino acids. Germline V gene sequence: CDR1 LGHDT, CDR2 YNNKEL (reference sequence). Deletions cut 4 bases from V and 2 bases from J, with 11 bases between. The DNA of the CDR3 is TGTGCCAGCAGCCTCAGGAATTCAAACACTGAAGCTTTCTTT. The encoded protein is CASSLRNSNTEAFF.

The gene calls are TRBV2 and TRBJ2-5; 7 nucleotides agree with TRBD2. The CDR3 runs 13 residues. J gave up 3 bases and V 8 bases, and 6 bases lay outside the gene matches. CDR1 and CDR2 from the germline V gene are SNHLY and FYNNEI. CDR3 sequence reads: CASSPGREETQYF. Here the CDR3 DNA reads TGTGCCAGCTCGCCAGGGAGGGAAGAGACCCAGTACTTC.

The chain links TRBV21-1 to TRBJ1-1; whether TRBD1, the table's D call, matches the DNA was not checked. TRBV21-1 is deemed a pseudogene. CDR3 length equals 16 residues. CDR3 residues: CASSKEGTGRNTEAFF. The CDR3 DNA follows: TGTGCCAGCAGCAAAGAGGGAACAGGGCGGAACACTGAAGCTTTCTTT.

V is TRBV19 and J is TRBJ2-3; TRBD2 agrees at 7 bases. The trim removed 1 base at V and 0 bases at J, leaving 10 bases unmatched. Germline CDR1 reads LNHDA; CDR2 reads SQIVND (reference sequence). This CDR3 region has 18 residues. Written as DNA, the CDR3 is TGTGCCAGTAGTATAGGGGTTGGAGCGGGGCGCAGCACAGATACGCAGTATTTT. Its protein product is CASSIGVGAGRSTDTQYF.

The gene calls are TRBV11-1 and TRBJ2-3; 8 nucleotides agree with TRBD1. The CDR3 sequence is 16 residues long. The ends lost 5 bases at V and 4 bases at J; junction bases unmatched: 11. The germline CDR1 and CDR2 sequences are SGHAT and FQDESV (reference sequence). The CDR3 is CASSPPRTGLSDTQYF. CDR3 DNA sequence: TGTGCCAGCAGCCCCCCCCGGACAGGGCTTTCAGATACGCAGTATTTT.

This chain joins TRBV4-1 and TRBJ1-1; tentative D call: TRBD1 (5 bases). Germline V gene data show CDR1 as MGHRA and CDR2 as YSYEKL. This CDR3 comprises 15 residues. The germline V and J ends were trimmed by 0 bases and 2 bases, with 10 bases remaining between them. The CDR3 DNA reads as TGCGCCAGCAGCCAAGAGGTCAGGGTAAACACTGAAGCTTTCTTT. Its translation: CASSQEVRVNTEAFF.

The chain is built from TRBV4-2 and TRBJ2-7; 8 nucleotides agree with TRBD1. Germline V lookup: CDR1 LGHNA, CDR2 YNFKEQ. Germline trimming cut 1 base from V and 2 bases from J; bases unmatched to any gene: 4. CDR3 length: 15 amino acids. The CDR3 region is CASSQGGTGTYEQYF. The CDR3 coding sequence is TGTGCCAGCAGCCAAGGAGGGACAGGAACCTACGAGCAGTACTTC.

The CDR3 coding sequence is TGTGCCAGCAGTCTTTATGTGGGAGCCAACACTGAAGCTTTCTTT. It specifies CASSLYVGANTEAFF. V gene TRBV6-5 combines with J gene TRBJ1-1; D remains unclear. The V end was cut by 5 bases, the J end by 2 bases, with 15 bases between. This CDR3 has 15 residues. Germline CDR1 and CDR2: MNHEY and SVGAGI.

This clone was counted at least ten times. The chain has TRBV29-1 and TRBJ1-6; TRBD1 is a possible D gene (6 bases). The CDR3 has 13 residues. V was trimmed by 8 bases and J by 5 bases, leaving 13 bases between them. CDR1 and CDR2 (germline): SQVTM, ANQGSEA. The CDR3 DNA is TGCAGCTTCAGCAGGGGTAATAATTCACCCCTCCACTTT. It yields the protein CSFSRGNNSPLHF.

The rearrangement joins TRBV2 to TRBJ2-2, with D possibly matching TRBD1 (6 bases). Germline CDR1 SNHLY, CDR2 FYNNEI. The CDR3 is made up of 16 amino acids. V was pared by 6 bases and J by 0 bases, with 14 bases between. CDR3 nucleotides: TGTGCCAGCAGCCGGGACATTATCGCGAACACCGGGGAGCTGTTTTTT. Amino acid sequence: CASSRDIIANTGELFF.

The V and J genes are TRBV24-1 and TRBJ2-3; D possibly corresponds to TRBD2 (5 bases). Germline V gene sequence: CDR1 KGHDR, CDR2 SFDVKD. Trimming cost V 0 bases and J 5 bases, with 8 bases left between them. The CDR3 extends over 14 amino acids. For the CDR3, the DNA is TGTGCCACCAGTGATTTGAGGGCGGGAGATACGCAGTATTTT. It encodes CATSDLRAGDTQYF.

V and J are TRBV6-1 and TRBJ2-7; 8 positions match TRBD2. This CDR3 is 17 amino acids long. CDR1 MNHNS and CDR2 SASEGT come from the germline V gene. J was trimmed by 0 bases and V by 3 bases; bases with no gene match: 10. The CDR3 region has the DNA TGTGCCAGCAGTGACCCCCCCGGCGGGAGGAGCTCCTACGAGCAGTACTTC. Its translation: CASSDPPGGRSSYEQYF.

The CDR3 nucleotides read TGTGCCAGCAGTCGCATTAGTCGGGACTATGGCTACACCTTC. Amino acid sequence: CASSRISRDYGYTF. The J gene is TRBJ1-2, the V gene TRBV6-5; no clear D. Trimming stripped 5 bases from V and 3 bases from J, with 13 bases between. Per germline, CDR1 MNHEY and CDR2 SVGAGI. The CDR3 totals 14 residues.

The V and J genes are TRBV28 and TRBJ1-1; no reliable D call. Germline CDR1 is MDHEN and CDR2 is SYDVKM. V was pared by 6 bases and J by 0 bases, with 11 bases between. This CDR3 is built from 14 residues. The CDR3 loop reads CASRTRPMNTEAFF. The CDR3 nucleotides read TGTGCCAGCAGAACCAGGCCTATGAACACTGAAGCTTTCTTT.

The chain couples TRBV7-6 to TRBJ1-3; 8 bases match TRBD1. CDR1 and CDR2 from the germline V gene are SGHVS and FNYEAQ. CDR3 size: 15 residues. V trimming: 5 bases; J trimming: 2 bases; junction bases outside the gene matches: 5. Here the CDR3 reads CASSTQGAAGNTIYF. The CDR3, as DNA: TGTGCCAGCAGCACCCAGGGGGCTGCTGGAAACACCATATATTTT.

This clone showed up just once. The chain joins TRBV5-1 to TRBJ2-5; 8 nucleotides align to TRBD2. Germline loops: CDR1 SGHRS, CDR2 YFSETQ. With 3 bases clipped from V and 4 bases from J, the junction kept 8 bases outside the gene matches. This CDR3 contains 15 residues. The CDR3 nucleotides read TGCGCCAGCAGCTCGAGCGGGGGAATAGGAGAGACCCAGTACTTC. It codes for CASSSSGGIGETQYF.

Only a few counts were recorded for this clone. This rearrangement joins TRBV30 to TRBJ1-2; D gene ambiguous. Trimming pared 7 bases from V and 8 bases from J, leaving 14 bases between. CDR3 length: 11 residues. The germline CDR1 and CDR2 sequences are GTSNPN and SVGIG (reference sequence). The CDR3 here is CASLRIWGYTF. The CDR3 DNA reads TGTGCCTCCTTGCGGATTTGGGGCTACACCTTC. The whole variable domain, filled in from reference TRBV30 and TRBJ1-2, reads SQTIHQWPATLVQPVGSPLSLECTVEGTSNPNLYWYRQAAGRGLQLLFYSVGIGQISSEVPQNLSASRPQDRQFILSSKKLLLSDSGFYLCASLRIWGYTFGSGTRLTVV.